This T cell receptor beta chain derives from a study of TIL therapy for anti-PD-1-resistant metastatic lung cancer. Time point reported: pre-treatment sample, taken before nivolumab and TIL therapy. The libraries were made with immunoSEQ v3. Assay: immunoSEQ multiplex PCR; the TCRdb copy retains only in-frame clones and omits some. This table holds tens of thousands of clones, around 86% found once. The V end lost 1 base, the J end lost 2 bases, and 2 bases lay between the germline ends. Germline-derived CDR1 and CDR2 are MNHEY and SVGAGI. The CDR3 is 12 residues long. This material consisted of blood, taken at baseline. This chain links TRBV6-5 with TRBJ1-1; D remains unclear. This receptor was obtained from a person between 25 and 80 years old with non-small cell lung cancer. The CDR3 coding sequence is TGTGCCAGCAGTTACTATAACACTGAAGCTTTCTTT. This encodes CASSYYNTEAFF.